This entry lists 13 T cell receptor beta chains sequenced from one sample in a study of blood T cell repertoires in COVID-19. The repertoire was sequenced with immunoSEQ multiplex PCR; TCRdb's copy has only in-frame clones and lacks some. The repertoire holds 150,000 to 250,000 clones, with roughly 77% as singletons. The sample consisted of peripheral blood. The receptors originated from a woman aged 40 to 50 with COVID-19, enrolled during active disease.

The V and J genes are TRBV2 and TRBJ1-5; D might be TRBD1 (5 bases). V lost 4 bases and J 5 bases, leaving 21 bases between the germline ends. Germline CDR1 reads SNHLY; CDR2 reads FYNNEI. This CDR3 contains 17 residues. The CDR3 bases are TGTGCCAGCAGTGCGGACGGGGGGACCCCTCGATATCAGCCCCAGCATTTT. Its translation: CASSADGGTPRYQPQHF.

The gene calls are TRBV19 and TRBJ2-2; perhaps TRBD2 as D (6 bases). CDR3 size: 17 residues. The V end lost 6 bases, the J end lost 5 bases, and 22 bases lay between the germline ends. CDR1 is LNHDA, CDR2 SQIVND, per germline (reference sequence). This CDR3 reads CASSLGPRGARTGELFF. CDR3 sequence (DNA): TGTGCCAGTAGCCTAGGACCGCGGGGCGCGAGGACCGGGGAGCTGTTTTTT. Full variable domain (missing parts from reference TRBV19 and TRBJ2-2): DGGITQSPKYLFRKEGQNVTLSCEQNLNHDAMYWYRQDPGQGLRLIYYSQIVNDFQKGDIAEGYSVSREKKESFPLTVTSAQKNPTAFYLCASSLGPRGARTGELFFGEGSRLTVL.

The V and J genes are TRBV5-1 and TRBJ2-5; 8 bases align to TRBD2. Trimming removed 7 bases from V and 3 bases from J; junction bases left unmatched: 11. Germline values: CDR1 SGHRS, CDR2 YFSETQ. The CDR3 is 15 residues long. CDR3 loop: CASGRGSSGEETQYF. In DNA form, the CDR3 reads TGCGCCAGCGGGAGGGGGAGTAGCGGGGAAGAGACCCAGTACTTC.

In this sample, this clone turned up once. The CDR3 here is CASTRGGAPDTQYF. CDR3 coding DNA: TGTGCCAGCACGAGGGGGGGCGCCCCAGATACGCAGTATTTT. This rearrangement joins TRBV7-3 to TRBJ2-3, with D possibly TRBD2 on 7 matching bases. Trimming shortened V by 7 bases and J by 4 bases, and 15 bases separated the two germline ends. The CDR3 spans 14 residues. The V gene's germline CDR1 is SGHTA and CDR2 FQGTGA.

The V and J genes are TRBV2 and TRBJ2-7, with 8 positions matching TRBD1. The CDR3 extends over 14 amino acids. V was clipped by 6 bases and J by 4 bases; unmatched bases: 8. CDR1 and CDR2 (germline): SNHLY, FYNNEI. The CDR3 coding sequence is TGTGCCAGCAGACTGGACAGGGTGGTTTACGAGCAGTACTTC. It codes for CASRLDRVVYEQYF.

CDR3 DNA sequence: TGCGCCAGCAGCCAGCTGAGGACAGGGACTTTCTACGAGCAGTACTTC. Protein: CASSQLRTGTFYEQYF. The chain couples TRBV4-1 to TRBJ2-7; 8 nucleotides align to TRBD1. Germline trimming cut 3 bases from V and 3 bases from J; bases unmatched to any gene: 10. From germline, CDR1 is MGHRA and CDR2 YSYEKL. CDR3 length: 16 residues.

The chain links TRBV4-1 to TRBJ2-5; 10 bases line up with TRBD2. The germline CDR1 and CDR2 sequences are MGHRA and YSYEKL. J lost 5 bases, V lost 4 bases, and 4 bases had no gene match. This CDR3 is 14 amino acids long. The CDR3 DNA sequence: TGCGCCAGCAGCCCCGGGACTAGCGTGGAGACCCAGTACTTC. Its protein product is CASSPGTSVETQYF.

The V and J genes are TRBV19 and TRBJ2-3; TRBD2 matches 15 bases. Germline lookup yields CDR1 LNHDA and CDR2 SQIVND (reference sequence). Germline trimming cut 4 bases from V and 4 bases from J; bases unmatched to any gene: 6. This CDR3 has 17 amino acids. The CDR3 DNA follows: TGTGCCAGTAGTAGAACAGGACTAGCGGGGGGGGCAGATACGCAGTATTTT. This sequence encodes CASSRTGLAGGADTQYF.

The chain links TRBV28 to TRBJ2-7, with 12 bases lining up with TRBD1. The CDR3 consists of 15 residues. Germline values: CDR1 MDHEN, CDR2 SYDVKM. J gave up 4 bases and V 7 bases, and 8 bases lay outside the gene matches. The CDR3 DNA is TGTGCCAGCACCTCCGGGACAGGGGGCTGGTACGAGCAGTACTTC. Encoded protein: CASTSGTGGWYEQYF.

The chain links TRBV6-5 to TRBJ2-7; 11 bases match TRBD2. The germline V gene encodes CDR1 MNHEY and CDR2 SVGAGI. The CDR3 is made up of 13 amino acids. The trim removed 7 bases at V and 5 bases at J, leaving 4 bases unmatched. CDR3 amino acids: CASTTSGSHEQYF. In DNA, the CDR3 is TGTGCCAGCACCACTAGCGGGAGTCACGAGCAGTACTTC.

The chain uses TRBV6-5 and TRBJ2-7; no firm D call. CDR1 is MNHEY and CDR2 is SVGAGI in the germline V gene. The CDR3 runs to 14 residues. Trimming pared 2 bases from V and 6 bases from J, leaving 14 bases between. The CDR3: CASSYVGQFAEQYF. The CDR3, as DNA: TGTGCCAGCAGTTACGTTGGTCAGTTTGCCGAGCAGTACTTC.

The chain carries TRBV19 and TRBJ2-6, with D perhaps TRBD1 (6 bases). V lost 7 bases to trimming and J lost 0 bases, with 13 bases between them. CDR1 is LNHDA and CDR2 is SQIVND in the germline V gene (reference sequence). The CDR3 is made up of 16 amino acids. The CDR3 coding sequence is TGTGCCAGTATTGGACAGTCTAGCTCTGGGGCCAACGTCCTGACTTTC. Translation gives CASIGQSSSGANVLTF.

This clone was counted between two and nine times. The CDR3 DNA follows: TGCAGTGCTAGTCTATTAAATGGCTACACCTTC. This gives the protein CSASLLNGYTF. This chain uses TRBV20-1 with TRBJ1-2; D is undetermined. The CDR3 is 11 amino acids. V lost 3 bases and J 6 bases, leaving 8 bases between the germline ends. Germline V lookup: CDR1 DFQATT, CDR2 SNEGSKA (reference sequence).